Below, one TCR beta chain is given with its context. Its antigen is undetermined. The data were taken from a study of cytomegalovirus exposure and HLA in healthy donors. Study as a whole: The 120 or so validation repertoires used a platform that matched the one used for the 600 to 700 first-cohort repertoires, as a later analysis reported. Notes on the study in general: According to a later analysis, TCR clusters from the first cohort tended to co-occur in the approximately 120 validation repertoires.

Measured with immunoSEQ multiplex PCR; TCRdb has only the in-frame clones, and not every one. Of hundreds of thousands of clones listed, around 87% were seen once; the top ten hold roughly 0.93%. While the first cohort had 700 or so subjects, the donors belonged to the separate validation cohort of roughly 130 subjects. Sequencing was performed on PBMCs. This receptor was taken from a young woman in good health and CMV-seronegative.

The CDR3 DNA follows: TGTGCCAGCAGACTGGGGACTAGCAGGTACAATGAGCAGTTCTTC. Translation: CASRLGTSRYNEQFF. This chain uses TRBV21-1 with TRBJ2-1; TRBD2 was called by the table and not checked on the DNA. TRBV21-1 is designated a pseudogene. CDR3 length equals 15 residues.